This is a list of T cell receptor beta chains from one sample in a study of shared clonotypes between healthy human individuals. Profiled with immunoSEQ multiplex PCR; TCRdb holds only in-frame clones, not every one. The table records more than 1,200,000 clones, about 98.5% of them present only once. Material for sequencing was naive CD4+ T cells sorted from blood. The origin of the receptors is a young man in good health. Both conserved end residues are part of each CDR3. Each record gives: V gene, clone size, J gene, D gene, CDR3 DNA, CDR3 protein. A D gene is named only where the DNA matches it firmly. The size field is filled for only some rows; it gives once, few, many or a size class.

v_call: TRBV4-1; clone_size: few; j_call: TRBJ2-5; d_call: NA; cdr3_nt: TGCGCCAGCAGTGAGGATCGTACAGGGCTGCAAGAGACCCAGTACTTC; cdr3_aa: CASSEDRTGLQETQYF
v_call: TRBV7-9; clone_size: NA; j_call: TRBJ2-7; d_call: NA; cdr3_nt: TGTGCCAGCAGTTTTGTGGCGGCTTACGAGCAGTACTTC; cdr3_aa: CASSFVAAYEQYF
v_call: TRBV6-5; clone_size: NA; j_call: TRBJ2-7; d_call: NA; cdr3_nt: TGTGCCAGCAGCCAAGGTCCCCCCTACGAGCAGTACTTC; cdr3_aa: CASSQGPPYEQYF
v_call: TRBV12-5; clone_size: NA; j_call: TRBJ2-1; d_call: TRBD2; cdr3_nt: TGTGCTAGTGGGATAGCGGGAGGGCCCCATGAGCAGTTCTTC; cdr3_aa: CASGIAGGPHEQFF
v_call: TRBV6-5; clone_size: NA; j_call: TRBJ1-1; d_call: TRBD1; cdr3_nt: TGTGCCAGCAGTAAACAGGGGAGCACTGAAGCTTTCTTT; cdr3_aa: CASSKQGSTEAFF
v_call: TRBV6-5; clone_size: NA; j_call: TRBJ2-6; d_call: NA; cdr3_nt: TGTGCCAGCAGAACTAGGGGGAGTGGGGCCAACGTCCTGACTTTC; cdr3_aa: CASRTRGSGANVLTF
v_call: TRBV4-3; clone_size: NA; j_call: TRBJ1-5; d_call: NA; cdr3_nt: TGCGCCAGCAGCCAAGATCTAGATCAGCCCCAGCATTTT; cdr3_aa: CASSQDLDQPQHF
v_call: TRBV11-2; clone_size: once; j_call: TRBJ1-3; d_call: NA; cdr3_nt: TGTGCCAGCAGCTTAGCTGGTGTCTACACCATATATTTT; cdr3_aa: CASSLAGVYTIYF
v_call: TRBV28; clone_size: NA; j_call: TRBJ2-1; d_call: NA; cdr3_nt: TGTGCCAGCAGTCCCCGGGACAATGAGCAGTTCTTC; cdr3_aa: CASSPRDNEQFF
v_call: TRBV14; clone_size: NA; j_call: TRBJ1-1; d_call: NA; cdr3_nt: TGTGCCAGCAGCCTCAAGGGGAACACTGAAGCTTTCTTT; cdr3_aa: CASSLKGNTEAFF
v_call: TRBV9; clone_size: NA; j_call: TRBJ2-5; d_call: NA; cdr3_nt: TGTGCCAGCAGCGCTTCTCCGAGAGAGGCCCAGTACTTC; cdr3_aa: CASSASPREAQYF
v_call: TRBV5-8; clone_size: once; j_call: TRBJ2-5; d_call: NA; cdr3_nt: TGTGCCAGCAGCTTGGTGATTACATCCGGCTCGTCCGTCACCCAGTACTTC; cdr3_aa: CASSLVITSGSSVTQYF
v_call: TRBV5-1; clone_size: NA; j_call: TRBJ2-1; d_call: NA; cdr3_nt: TGCGCCAGCAGCTTGGGTACCAATGAGCAGTTCTTC; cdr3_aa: CASSLGTNEQFF
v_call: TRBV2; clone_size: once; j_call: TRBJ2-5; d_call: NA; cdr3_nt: TGTGCCAGCAGGGACAGTCCAAATCGGACCCAGTACTTC; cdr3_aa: CASRDSPNRTQYF
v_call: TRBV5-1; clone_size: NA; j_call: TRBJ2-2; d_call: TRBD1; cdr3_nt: TGCGCCAGCAGCGAACGGAGACTTACAGGGGGCCACACCGGGGAGCTGTTTTTT; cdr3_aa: CASSERRLTGGHTGELFF
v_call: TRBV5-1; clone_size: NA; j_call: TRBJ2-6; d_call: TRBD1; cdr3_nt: TGCGCCAGCAGCCAGGGGGCGGAGGCCAACGTCCTGACTTTC; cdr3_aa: CASSQGAEANVLTF
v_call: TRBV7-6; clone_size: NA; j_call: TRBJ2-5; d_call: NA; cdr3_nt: TGTGCCAGCAGCTTAGGCCCCACGAAGGAGGAGACCCAGTACTTC; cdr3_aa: CASSLGPTKEETQYF
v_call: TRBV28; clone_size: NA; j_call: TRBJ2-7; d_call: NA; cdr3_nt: TGTGCCAGCAGTACTCCGGGACTCGAACAGTACTTC; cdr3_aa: CASSTPGLEQYF
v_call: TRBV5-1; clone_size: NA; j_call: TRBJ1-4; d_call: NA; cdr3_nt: TGCGCCAGCAGCTCCGCCGGGACTTCGACCAAACTGTTTTTT; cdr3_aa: CASSSAGTSTKLFF
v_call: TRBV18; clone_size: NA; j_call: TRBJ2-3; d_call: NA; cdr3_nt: TGTGCCAGCTCGGTCTCATCCGGGACGCCTGATGGGGATACGCAGTATTTT; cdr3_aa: CASSVSSGTPDGDTQYF
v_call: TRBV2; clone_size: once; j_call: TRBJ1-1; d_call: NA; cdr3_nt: TGTGCCAGCAGTGCTACGAGGGGCCCCACTGAAGCTTTCTTT; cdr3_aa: CASSATRGPTEAFF
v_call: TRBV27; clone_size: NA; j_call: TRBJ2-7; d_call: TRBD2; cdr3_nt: TGTGCCAGCAGTGTAGGGACTAGCGAAACCTACGAGCAGTACTTC; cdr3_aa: CASSVGTSETYEQYF
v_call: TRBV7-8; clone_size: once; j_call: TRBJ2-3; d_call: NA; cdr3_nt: TGTGCCAGCGGACAGACAGATACGCAGTATTTT; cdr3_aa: CASGQTDTQYF
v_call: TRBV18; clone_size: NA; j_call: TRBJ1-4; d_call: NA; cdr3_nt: TGTGCCAGCTCACCACCGAGCCTTAATGAAAAACTGTTTTTT; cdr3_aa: CASSPPSLNEKLFF
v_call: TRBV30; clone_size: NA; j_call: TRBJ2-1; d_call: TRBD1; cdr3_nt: TGTGCCATAGAAGGACAGGGGAAGAATGAGCAGTTCTTC; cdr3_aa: CAIEGQGKNEQFF
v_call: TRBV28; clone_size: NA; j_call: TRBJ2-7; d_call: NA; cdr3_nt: TGTGCCAGCAGCCTCAAGGGGTCCTACGAGCAGTACTTC; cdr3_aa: CASSLKGSYEQYF
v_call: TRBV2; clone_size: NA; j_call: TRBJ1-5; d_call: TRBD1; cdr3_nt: TGTGCCAGCAGAGGACAGGGGGATCAGCCCCAGCATTTT; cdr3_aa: CASRGQGDQPQHF
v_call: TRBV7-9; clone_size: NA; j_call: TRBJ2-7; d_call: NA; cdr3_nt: TGTGCCAGCAGCCCTCTAGGTCTGATAGGCTCCTACGAGCAGTACTTC; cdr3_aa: CASSPLGLIGSYEQYF
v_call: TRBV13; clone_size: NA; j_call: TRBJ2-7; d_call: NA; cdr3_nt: TGTGCCAGCAGCTCATGGACTAAGAGATACGAGCAGTACTTC; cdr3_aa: CASSSWTKRYEQYF
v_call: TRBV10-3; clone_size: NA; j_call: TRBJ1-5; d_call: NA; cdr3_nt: TGTGCCATCAGTGAGTCAGAAGTTCGCTCAGCCGCCAATCAGCCCCAGCATTTT; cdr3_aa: CAISESEVRSAANQPQHF
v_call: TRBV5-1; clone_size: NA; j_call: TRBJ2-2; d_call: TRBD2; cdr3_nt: TGCGCCAGCAGCTTGGATAGTCAGCGGGAGTTCGCGAACACCGGGGAGCTGTTTTTT; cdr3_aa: CASSLDSQREFANTGELFF
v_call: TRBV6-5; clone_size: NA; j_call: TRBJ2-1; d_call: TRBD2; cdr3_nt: TGTGCCAGCAGTTACCTGGGACTAGCGGGTAATGAGCAGTTCTTC; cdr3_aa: CASSYLGLAGNEQFF
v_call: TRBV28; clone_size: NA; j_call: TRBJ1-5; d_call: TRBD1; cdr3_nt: TGTGCCAGCAGCACAGGGGAAAGTCAGCCCCAGCATTTT; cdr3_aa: CASSTGESQPQHF
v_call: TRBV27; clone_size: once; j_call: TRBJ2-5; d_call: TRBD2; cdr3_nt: TGTGCCAGCAGTTTCAGGGGACTAGCGGCCCAAGAGACCCAGTACTTC; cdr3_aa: CASSFRGLAAQETQYF
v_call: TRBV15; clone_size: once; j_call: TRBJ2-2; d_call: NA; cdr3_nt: TGTGCCACCAGCAGAGCTGGGTACACCGGGGAGCTGTTTTTT; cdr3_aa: CATSRAGYTGELFF